These T cell receptor beta chains were read from a single sample in a study of T cell responses to AZD1222 COVID-19 vaccine. Here immunoSEQ multiplex PCR was the method, and the copy in TCRdb shows in-frame clones only, minus some. This sample yields 84,000 or so clones, of which about 86% are seen a single time; approximately 8% belongs to the top ten. The sample here was peripheral blood, taken on day 0 of AZD1222 vaccination. The receptors shown here come from an adult in good health. Both conserved end residues are part of each CDR3. D genes are given only for firm matches. Clone size is given for some rows only: seen once, a few or many times, or a class if the clone is expanded.

>NA|TRBJ1-2|NA|TRBV18
TGTGCCAGCTCACCACGGGGAGCTAACTATGGCTACACCTTC
CASSPRGANYGYTF
>NA|TRBJ2-3|TRBD2|TRBV2
TGTGCCAGCGCTGGGACTAGCGGGAGCCCAGATACGCAGTATTTT
CASAGTSGSPDTQYF
>NA|TRBJ1-5|NA|TRBV18
TGTGCCAGCTCCCGGGGGCAGGGAGGGGTTCAGCCCCAGCATTTT
CASSRGQGGVQPQHF
>NA|TRBJ2-7|TRBD2|TRBV19
TGTGCCAGTAGTATCGTAGACCCGGGACTAGGGTACGAGCAGTACTTC
CASSIVDPGLGYEQYF
>NA|TRBJ2-3|NA|TRBV19
TGTGCCAGTAGTATCCTCCGACAGAGAAACACAGATACGCAGTATTTT
CASSILRQRNTDTQYF
>NA|TRBJ1-4|NA|TRBV28
TGTGCCAGCAGTTCGGGACCAACGGGTGAAAAACTGTTTTTT
CASSSGPTGEKLFF
>NA|TRBJ2-7|TRBD2|TRBV2
TGTGCCAGCAGGGGGACTAGCGGGGACTACGAGCAGTACTTC
CASRGTSGDYEQYF
>few|TRBJ1-2|NA|TRBV7-3
TGTGCCAGCAGCTTAAACGCAGCTAACTATGGCTACACCTTC
CASSLNAANYGYTF
>NA|TRBJ2-7|NA|TRBV28
TGTGCCAGCAGTCCACCCTTTTTGGTGGCAGGGGCCCCCTACGAGCAGTACTTC
CASSPPFLVAGAPYEQYF
>NA|TRBJ2-5|NA|TRBV4-1
TGCGCCAGCAGCCAAGTAGGAGCGGGTGAAGAGACCCAGTACTTC
CASSQVGAGEETQYF
>NA|TRBJ1-4|NA|TRBV10-3
TGTGCCATGTCACAGGGTCGAGAGGAAAAACTGTTTTTT
CAMSQGREEKLFF
>NA|TRBJ2-2|NA|TRBV30
TGTGCCTGGAGTCTAACGGGGCCGAACACCGGGGAGCTGTTTTTT
CAWSLTGPNTGELFF
>NA|TRBJ2-1|NA|TRBV9
TGTGCCAGCAGCGTAGAAGGGAGTTGGGGGGCGACTGAGCAGTTCTTC
CASSVEGSWGATEQFF
>NA|TRBJ1-2|TRBD1|TRBV3-1/TRBV3-2
TGTGCCAGCAGCCCGCCAGGGGGACAGGGGGGAATTAATGGCTACACCTTC
CASSPPGGQGGINGYTF
>NA|TRBJ1-1|NA|TRBV30
TGTGCCTGGAAGGGGGGGGCGGAGGGCACTGAAGCTTTCTTT
CAWKGGAEGTEAFF
>NA|TRBJ2-2|NA|TRBV28
TGTGCCAGTAAGACAAACGGGGAGCTGTTTTTT
CASKTNGELFF
>NA|TRBJ2-7|TRBD2|TRBV10-3
TGTGCCATCAGTGAGACGCGCGGGAGTAGCTCCTACGAGCAGTACTTC
CAISETRGSSSYEQYF
>NA|TRBJ2-7|TRBD1|TRBV19
TGTGCCAGTAGTGTGGGACAGGGCCCCTACGAGCAGTACTTC
CASSVGQGPYEQYF
>NA|TRBJ2-3|NA|TRBV18
TGTGCCAGCTCACCACCGGCAGGGAAGAATACGCAGTATTTT
CASSPPAGKNTQYF
>NA|TRBJ2-5|TRBD2|TRBV30
TGTGCCTGGACGGGGGGATGGGGGGAGACCCAGTACTTC
CAWTGGWGETQYF
>NA|TRBJ2-1|NA|TRBV5-1
TGCGCCAGCAGCGGGCCGAGCGTCGGAACCTACAATGAGCAGTTCTTC
CASSGPSVGTYNEQFF
>once|TRBJ2-4|NA|TRBV30
TGTGCCTGGAGTGGGGGGGACATTCAGTACTTC
CAWSGGDIQYF
>NA|TRBJ2-2|NA|TRBV15
TGTGCCACCAGCATCGGGACGGAAACCGGGGAGCTGTTTTTT
CATSIGTETGELFF
>NA|TRBJ2-2|TRBD2|TRBV18
TGTGCCAGCTCACCGGGACTAGCGGGAAGCACCGGGGAGCTGTTTTTT
CASSPGLAGSTGELFF
>NA|TRBJ1-4|NA|TRBV14
TGTGCCAGCAGCCCTCTGTCCGGGGGATCGACTAATGAAAAACTGTTTTTT
CASSPLSGGSTNEKLFF
>NA|TRBJ1-3|NA|TRBV28
TGTGCCAGCCGCATCGGGGGAAACACCATATATTTT
CASRIGGNTIYF
>NA|TRBJ2-7|NA|TRBV28
TGTGCCACCGGGACTAAGACAGGGATCGAGCAGTACTTC
CATGTKTGIEQYF
>NA|TRBJ1-1|NA|TRBV9
TGTGCCAGCAGCGTCCAGGGGATGAACACTGAAGCTTTCTTT
CASSVQGMNTEAFF
>NA|TRBJ1-2|NA|TRBV6-5
TGTGCCAGCAGTTTACTGGGGGGGTCAGCTAACTATGGCTACACCTTC
CASSLLGGSANYGYTF
>NA|TRBJ2-7|NA|TRBV7-2
TGTGCCAGCAGCTTAGCGGGGACCAGGGACGACGAGCAGTACTTC
CASSLAGTRDDEQYF
>NA|TRBJ1-5|NA|TRBV6-5
TGTGCCAGCAGGCAGGGGAATCAGCCCCAGCATTTT
CASRQGNQPQHF
>NA|TRBJ2-1|TRBD2|TRBV29-1
TGCAGCGGTAGAACTAGCGGGAGCTCCTACAATGAGCAGTTCTTC
CSGRTSGSSYNEQFF
>NA|TRBJ1-3|NA|TRBV7-8
TGTGCCAGCAGCTTAGTTGGCAGGTCACTTCCAAACACCATATATTTT
CASSLVGRSLPNTIYF
>NA|TRBJ1-2|NA|TRBV27
TGTGCCAGCAGCCCTGGGGGGGCAGGACAGGGCTACACCTTC
CASSPGGAGQGYTF
>NA|TRBJ1-4|TRBD1|TRBV5-1
TGCGCCAGCAGCTTCAGGGGGTATAATGAAAAACTGTTTTTT
CASSFRGYNEKLFF
>medium-sized|TRBJ1-1|NA|TRBV9
TGTGCCAGCAGCGCTCCTCCCACTGAAGCTTTCTTT
CASSAPPTEAFF
>NA|TRBJ2-5|NA|TRBV5-4
TGTGCCAGCAGCTTGGCATTTGCCCAAGAGACCCAGTACTTC
CASSLAFAQETQYF
>once|TRBJ1-6|TRBD1|TRBV2
TGTGCCAGCAGATACGGGGACAGCTCCTATAATTCACCCCTCCACTTT
CASRYGDSSYNSPLHF
>NA|TRBJ1-3|TRBD1|TRBV28
TGTGCCAGCAGTTTCCCGTCGGGGACAGGTGGAAACACCATATATTTT
CASSFPSGTGGNTIYF
>NA|TRBJ1-1|NA|TRBV7-2
TGTGCCAGCAGCAACACGAGGCGGAACACTGAAGCTTTCTTT
CASSNTRRNTEAFF
>NA|TRBJ1-1|TRBD1|TRBV6-2/TRBV6-3
TGTGCCAGCAGTTACCTGGGACAGCCGAACACTGAAGCTTTCTTT
CASSYLGQPNTEAFF
>NA|TRBJ1-2|NA|TRBV27
TGTGCCAGCAGTACATGGTCGGGAGATGGCTACACCTTC
CASSTWSGDGYTF
>NA|TRBJ2-7|TRBD2|TRBV11-2
TGTGCCAGCAGCTCCTTATTTGGACTAGGCGAGTACTTC
CASSSLFGLGEYF
>NA|TRBJ1-1|TRBD1|TRBV19
TGTGCCAGTAGTAAGACAGGGGGTACGAACACTGAAGCTTTCTTT
CASSKTGGTNTEAFF
>NA|TRBJ2-7|NA|TRBV6-5
TGTGCCAGCAGTTACCGCTCCCCAGGGTACGTCTACGAGCAGTACTTC
CASSYRSPGYVYEQYF
>NA|TRBJ1-1|NA|TRBV28
TGTGCCAGCAGGTTCAGGGCTCGGAGGAACACTGAAGCTTTCTTT
CASRFRARRNTEAFF
>NA|TRBJ2-1|TRBD2|TRBV5-5
TGTGCCAGCAGCTTGGGGGGCGGGAGAACTTACAATGAGCAGTTCTTC
CASSLGGGRTYNEQFF
>NA|TRBJ2-7|TRBD2|TRBV5-1
TGCGCCAGCAGCTTTAAACTCCTACAGCGGGACCGCCCCTACGAGCAGTACTTC
CASSFKLLQRDRPYEQYF
>NA|TRBJ1-2|NA|TRBV5-1
TGCGCCAGCAGCTTGCGGACAGACTATGGCTACACCTTC
CASSLRTDYGYTF
>once|TRBJ1-6|NA|TRBV6-5
TGTGCCAGCCGACTGGGGTGGAGGGACGATTCACCCCTCCACTTT
CASRLGWRDDSPLHF